This TCR beta chain derives from a study of CD8 T cells in ankylosing spondylitis. This clonotype was counted ten times or more. TCRdb reprocessed the 5' RACE reads via MiXCR and lists one record per CDR3 protein. In the table there are under 400,000 distinct CDR3 sequences, around a tenth of which are singletons. The CDR3 is 14 amino acids. Germline-derived CDR1 and CDR2 are SGHRS and YFSETQ. V lost 2 bases to trimming and J lost 5 bases, with 13 bases between them. The sample taken for sequencing was blood, either unsorted or a sorted T cell fraction (not recorded which). This clonotype was sampled from a female donor with ankylosing spondylitis or in good health (not recorded which). The chain recombines TRBV5-1 with TRBJ1-1; possibly TRBD1 for D (6 bases). CDR3: CASSLETGITEAFF. The CDR3 DNA reads as TGCGCCAGCAGCTTAGAAACAGGGATAACTGAAGCTTTCTTT. The full variable domain, rest sourced from reference TRBV5-1 and TRBJ1-1, is KAGVTQTPRYLIKTRGQQVTLSCSPISGHRSVSWYQQTPGQGLQFLFEYFSETQRNKGNFPGRFSGRQFSNSRSEMNVSTLELGDSALYLCASSLETGITEAFFGQGTRLTVV.